This TCR beta chain comes out of a study of identical twins. General study results and limits: Cord blood beta clonotypes present at high abundance carried fewer insertions; no such pattern appeared in memory repertoires. Alpha sequences that were out-of-frame and twin-shared showed an excess of low generation probability.

Template switching created a universal primer site, and the cDNA included unique molecular identifiers. TCRdb reprocessed the 5' RACE reads via MiXCR and lists one record per CDR3 protein. There are more than 1.5 million distinct CDR3 sequences in the sample; about 32% occur only once, and 0.27% lies in the top ten. With regard to this clonotype: Its specificity is not known.

The V gene's germline CDR1 is DFQATT and CDR2 SNEGSKA (reference sequence). CDR3 length: 14 amino acids. Specimen: cord blood. The V call is TRBV20-1, the J call TRBJ2-1; D is ambiguous. The tail of the sequence fits TRBJ2-7 better, so the J call may be wrong. This clonotype was obtained from a newborn girl in good health. The CDR3 coding sequence is TGCAGTGGTAGGAGATACCCCTCCTACAATGAGCAGTACTTC. This encodes CSGRRYPSYNEQYF.